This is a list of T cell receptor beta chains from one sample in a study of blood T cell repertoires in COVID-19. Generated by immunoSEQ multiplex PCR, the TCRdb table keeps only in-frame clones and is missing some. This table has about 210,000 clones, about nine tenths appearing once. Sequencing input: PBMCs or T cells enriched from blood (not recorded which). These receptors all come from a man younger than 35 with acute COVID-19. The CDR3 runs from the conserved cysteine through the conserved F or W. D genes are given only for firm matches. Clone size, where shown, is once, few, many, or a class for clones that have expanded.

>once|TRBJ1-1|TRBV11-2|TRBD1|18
TGTGCCAGCAGCTTAGTAATGGGCAGGGGGCGCGGGAGCACTGAAGCTTTCTTT
CASSLVMGRGRGSTEAFF
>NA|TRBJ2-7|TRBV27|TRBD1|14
TGTGCCAGCAGTTTACAGACAGGGGGCTACGAGCAGTACTTC
CASSLQTGGYEQYF
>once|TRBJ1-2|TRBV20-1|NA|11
TGCAGTGCTATCCCAGAATGGGGCTACACCTTC
CSAIPEWGYTF
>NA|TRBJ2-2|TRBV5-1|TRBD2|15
TGCGCCAGCAGCTTGTCCTCGGGACTAGCCGGGGAGCTGTTTTTT
CASSLSSGLAGELFF
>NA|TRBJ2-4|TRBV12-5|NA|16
TGTGCTAGTGGTTCGGACACAGTTGGCGGGGTGAACATTCAGTACTTC
CASGSDTVGGVNIQYF
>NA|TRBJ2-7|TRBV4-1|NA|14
TGCGCCAGCAGCCAAGCCCCCGGGGTCTACGAGCAGTACTTC
CASSQAPGVYEQYF
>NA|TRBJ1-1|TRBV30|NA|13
TGTGCCTGGAGTGGGCAGATAGCCACTGAAGCTTTCTTT
CAWSGQIATEAFF
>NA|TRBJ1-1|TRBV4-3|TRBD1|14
TGCGCCAGCAGCCAGACAGACAGGGTCTCTGAAGCTTTCTTT
CASSQTDRVSEAFF
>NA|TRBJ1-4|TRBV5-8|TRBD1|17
TGTGCCAGCAGCCAATACTCAACAGGGGCAACTAATGAAAAACTGTTTTTT
CASSQYSTGATNEKLFF
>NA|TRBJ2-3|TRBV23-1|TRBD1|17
TGCGCCAGCAGTCAATCGCCCCCGGGGACAGATGGAGATACGCAGTATTTT
CASSQSPPGTDGDTQYF
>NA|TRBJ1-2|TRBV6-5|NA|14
TGTGCCAGCAGCCCGGGTCCGCTCTTCTATGGCTACACCTTT
CASSPGPLFYGYTF
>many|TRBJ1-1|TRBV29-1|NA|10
TGCAGCGTCCTACAGGATGAAGCTTTCTTT
CSVLQDEAFF
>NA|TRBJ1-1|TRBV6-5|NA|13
TGTGCCAGCAGTTACTCACGGGGGGCGGCAGCTTTCTTT
CASSYSRGAAAFF
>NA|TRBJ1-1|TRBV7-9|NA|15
TGTGCCAGCAGGTCCCGACAGACTTTGAACACTGAAGCTTTCTTT
CASRSRQTLNTEAFF
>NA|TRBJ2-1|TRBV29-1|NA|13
TGCAGCGTTGTGCCAACTGGTTACAATGAGCAGTTCTTC
CSVVPTGYNEQFF
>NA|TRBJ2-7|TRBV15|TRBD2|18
TGTGCCACCAGCGGCTTTCCTATAGGGACTAGCGGGAGCGACGAGCAGTACTTC
CATSGFPIGTSGSDEQYF
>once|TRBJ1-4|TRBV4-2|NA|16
TGTGCCAGCAGCCAAGATGTAGCCACCTATTCAGAAAAACTGTTTTTT
CASSQDVATYSEKLFF
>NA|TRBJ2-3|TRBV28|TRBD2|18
TGTGCCAGCAGTTTTGGACTAGCGGTTACCCGGGGCACAGATACGCAGTATTTT
CASSFGLAVTRGTDTQYF
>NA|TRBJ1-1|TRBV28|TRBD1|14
TGTGCCAGCAGACTGACAGGGGGCCACACTGAAGCTTTCTTT
CASRLTGGHTEAFF
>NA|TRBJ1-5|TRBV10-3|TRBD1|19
TGTGCCATCAGTGAGTCGAAGGGACAGGGGGCATATAGCAATCAGCCCCAGCATTTT
CAISESKGQGAYSNQPQHF
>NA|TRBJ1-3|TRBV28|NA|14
TGTGCCAGCAGTTTAGCACCCAGGGGAAACACCATATATTTT
CASSLAPRGNTIYF
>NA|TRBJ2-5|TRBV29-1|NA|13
TGCAGCGGGAGGGACGGTCCCCAAGAGACCCAGTACTTC
CSGRDGPQETQYF
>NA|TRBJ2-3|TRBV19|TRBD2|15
TGTGCCAGTACCCTGGGTGGCGGGAGTGGTGGTACGCAGTATTTT
CASTLGGGSGGTQYF